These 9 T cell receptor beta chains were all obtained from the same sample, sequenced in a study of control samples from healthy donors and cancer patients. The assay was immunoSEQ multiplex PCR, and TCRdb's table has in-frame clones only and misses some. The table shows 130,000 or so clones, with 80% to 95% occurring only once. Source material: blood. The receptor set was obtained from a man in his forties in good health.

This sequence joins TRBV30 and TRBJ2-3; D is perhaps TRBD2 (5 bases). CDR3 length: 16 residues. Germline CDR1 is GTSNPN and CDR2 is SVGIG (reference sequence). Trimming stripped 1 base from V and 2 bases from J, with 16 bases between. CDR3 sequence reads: CAWSGRTGKITDTQYF. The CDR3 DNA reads TGTGCCTGGAGTGGAAGGACTGGCAAGATCACAGATACGCAGTATTTT.

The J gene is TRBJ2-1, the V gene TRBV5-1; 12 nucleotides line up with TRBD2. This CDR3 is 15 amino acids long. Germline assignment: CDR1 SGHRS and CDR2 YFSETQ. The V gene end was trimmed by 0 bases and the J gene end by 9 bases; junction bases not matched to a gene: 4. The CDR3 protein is CASSLALAGGSEQFF. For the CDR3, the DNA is TGCGCCAGCAGCTTGGCCCTAGCGGGGGGGTCTGAGCAGTTCTTC.

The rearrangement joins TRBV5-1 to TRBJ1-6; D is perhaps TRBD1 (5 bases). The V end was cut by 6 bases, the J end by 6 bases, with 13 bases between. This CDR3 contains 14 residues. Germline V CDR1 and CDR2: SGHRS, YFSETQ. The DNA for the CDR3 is TGCGCCAGCACCCAGGGACTCGTTAATTCACCCCTCCACTTT. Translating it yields CASTQGLVNSPLHF.

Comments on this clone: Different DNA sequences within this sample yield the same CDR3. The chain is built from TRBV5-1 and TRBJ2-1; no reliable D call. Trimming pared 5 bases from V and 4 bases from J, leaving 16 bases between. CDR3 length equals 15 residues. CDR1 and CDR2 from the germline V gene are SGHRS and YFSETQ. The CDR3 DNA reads TGCGCCAGCAGTGGGCAGAGAGTAGGTTACAATGAGCAGTTCTTC. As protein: CASSGQRVGYNEQFF.

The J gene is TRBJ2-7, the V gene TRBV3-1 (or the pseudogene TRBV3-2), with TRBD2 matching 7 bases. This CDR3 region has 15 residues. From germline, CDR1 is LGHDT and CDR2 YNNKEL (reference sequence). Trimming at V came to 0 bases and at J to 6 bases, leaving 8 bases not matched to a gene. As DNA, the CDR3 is TGTGCCAGCAGCCAAGATCCCAGCGGGGAGCGCGAGCAGTACTTC. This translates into CASSQDPSGEREQYF.

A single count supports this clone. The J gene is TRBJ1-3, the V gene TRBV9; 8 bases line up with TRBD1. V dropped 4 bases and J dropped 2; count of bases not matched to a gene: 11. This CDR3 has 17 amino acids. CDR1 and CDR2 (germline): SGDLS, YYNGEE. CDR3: CASSFKQGDLTGNTIYF. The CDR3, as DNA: TGTGCCAGCAGCTTTAAACAGGGGGACCTTACTGGAAACACCATATATTTT. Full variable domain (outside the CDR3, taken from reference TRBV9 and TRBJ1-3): DSGVTQTPKHLITATGQRVTLRCSPRSGDLSVYWYQQSLDQGLQFLIQYYNGEERAKGNILERFSAQQFPDLHSELNLSSLELGDSALYFCASSFKQGDLTGNTIYFGEGSWLTVV.

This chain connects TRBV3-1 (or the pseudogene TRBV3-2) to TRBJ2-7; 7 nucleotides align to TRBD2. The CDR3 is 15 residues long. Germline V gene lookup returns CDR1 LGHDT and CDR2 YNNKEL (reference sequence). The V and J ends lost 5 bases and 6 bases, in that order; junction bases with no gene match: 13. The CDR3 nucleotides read TGTGCCAGCAGCGAAAGCGGGATAGGGGTTACCGAGCAGTACTTC. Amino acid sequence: CASSESGIGVTEQYF.

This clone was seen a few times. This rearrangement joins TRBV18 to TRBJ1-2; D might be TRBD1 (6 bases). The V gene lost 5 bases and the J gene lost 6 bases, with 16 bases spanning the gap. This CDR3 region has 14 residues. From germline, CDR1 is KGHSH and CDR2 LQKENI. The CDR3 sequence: CASSKPTAGDGYTF. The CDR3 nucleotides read TGTGCCAGCTCAAAACCAACGGCAGGGGATGGCTACACCTTC.

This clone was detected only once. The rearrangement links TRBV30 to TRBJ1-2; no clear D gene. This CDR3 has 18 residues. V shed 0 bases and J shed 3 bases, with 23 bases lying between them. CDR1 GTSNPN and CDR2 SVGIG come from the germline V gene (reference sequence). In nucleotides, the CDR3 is TGTGCCTGGAGTGTTTTTATGCCCGTATCGACAAATTACTATGGCTACACCTTC. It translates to CAWSVFMPVSTNYYGYTF.